This T cell receptor (beta chain) was sequenced in a study of blood T cell repertoires in COVID-19. On the study more broadly: Samples representing acute and convalescent COVID-19 were sourced from the United States, Italy and Spain. The cDNA or gDNA used as material had been derived from T cells, B-cell-depleted T cells, or PBMCs.

In the source study's methods: Counts of nucleated cells, estimated from reference gene primer amplification, were obtained. TCRdb's copy holds only in-frame clones and misses some; the assay was immunoSEQ multiplex PCR. V and J calls and clone size follow that table, whereas D and trimming were derived from the DNA. This sample has about 160,000 clones, with 80% to 90% found just once. This clonotype was sampled from a woman in her 70s with acute or convalescent COVID-19. The sample taken for sequencing was peripheral blood.

CDR3 residues: CAWSVREKWGFGNQPQHF. In DNA form, the CDR3 reads TGTGCCTGGAGTGTACGGGAGAAGTGGGGATTTGGCAATCAGCCCCAGCATTTT. The gene calls are TRBV30 and TRBJ1-5; D gene unclear. CDR3 size: 18 residues. CDR1 and CDR2 (germline): GTSNPN, SVGIG (reference sequence). The V and J ends lost 0 bases and 2 bases respectively, with 20 bases between them.